Sequencing of this T cell receptor beta chain was carried out in a study of blood T cell repertoires in COVID-19. The wider study: Spain, Italy and the United States supplied samples that represented acute and convalescent COVID-19. Sample material is recorded as cDNA or gDNA derived from T cells, B-cell-depleted T cells, or PBMCs.

As handled by the study authors: Using reference gene primer amplification, nucleated cell counts were estimated. Repertoires were generated with immunoSEQ multiplex PCR, while TCRdb's copy carries only in-frame clones and drops some. V, J and clone size are those of that table, while D and trimming were read from the DNA. The sample contains roughly 250,000 clones, under 95% of which appear only once. The recovered donors of Cohort 3 showed two negative PCRs, clearance, or symptom resolution. The specimen sequenced was PBMCs or T cells enriched from blood (not recorded which). The clonotype was recovered from a woman between 18 and 29 years old who had recovered from COVID-19.

CDR3 DNA sequence: TGTGCCAGCTCGGACCAAGGGGGGGTAGCTTTCTTT. Translated, it gives CASSDQGGVAFF. V is TRBV18 and J is TRBJ1-1; D is possibly TRBD1 (6 bases). Trimming pared 6 bases from V and 10 bases from J, leaving 15 bases between. Germline CDR1 KGHSH, CDR2 LQKENI. The CDR3 loop spans 12 amino acids.